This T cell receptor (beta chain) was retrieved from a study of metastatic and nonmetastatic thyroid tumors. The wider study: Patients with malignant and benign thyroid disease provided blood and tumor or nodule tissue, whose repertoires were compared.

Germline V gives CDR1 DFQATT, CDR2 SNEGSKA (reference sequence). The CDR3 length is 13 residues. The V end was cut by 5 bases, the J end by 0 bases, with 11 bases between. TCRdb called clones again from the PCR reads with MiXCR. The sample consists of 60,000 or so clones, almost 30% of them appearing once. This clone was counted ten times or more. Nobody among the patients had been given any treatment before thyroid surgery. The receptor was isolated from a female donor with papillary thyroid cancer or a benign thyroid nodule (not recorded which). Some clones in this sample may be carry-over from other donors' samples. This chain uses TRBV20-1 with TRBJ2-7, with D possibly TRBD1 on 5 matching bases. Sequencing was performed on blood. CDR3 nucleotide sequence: TGCAGTGCTTCGCCAGGGAACTCCTACGAGCAGTACTTC. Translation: CSASPGNSYEQYF.